This T cell receptor beta chain stems from a study of response to subunit inactivated influenza vaccine. Overall study results and limits: Only a handful of new T cells, the authors suggested, are recruited with each seasonal influenza vaccination.

This clonotype was picked up a small number of times. Its antigen remains unidentified. CDR1 and CDR2 (germline): SNHLY, FYNNEI. The CDR3 is 14 residues long. With 3 bases removed from V and 1 base from J, the gap between germline ends came to 7 bases. TCRdb re-analysed the RT-PCR reads in MiXCR, keeping a single row per CDR3 protein. The sample includes 610,000 or so distinct CDR3 sequences, about 14% of them seen just once. The chain combines TRBV2 with TRBJ1-3, with a possible D match to TRBD1 (5 bases). Sequenced here: PBMCs from blood, sampled 12 days after vaccination. The receptor's source is a man aged 50-60 years who received an inactivated influenza vaccine. CDR3 nucleotide sequence: TGTGCCAGCAGTGAGGGGGGGTCTGGAAACACCATATATTTT. This gives the protein CASSEGGSGNTIYF. The complete variable domain, with remaining parts taken from reference TRBV2 and TRBJ1-3, reads EPEVTQTPSHQVTQMGQEVILRCVPISNHLYFYWYRQILGQKVEFLVSFYNNEISEKSEIFDDQFSVERPDGSNFTLKIRSTKLEDSAMYFCASSEGGSGNTIYFGEGSWLTVV.